The rows below give T cell receptor beta chains drawn from one sample of a study of blood T cells in healthy people across ages. One entry per CDR3 protein, called by TCRdb with MiXCR from the 5' RACE reads. This sample has about a million distinct CDR3 sequences; roughly 50% occur once, and the top ten carry roughly 23%. The material sequenced was blood. The receptors originated from a woman aged 55 to 70 in good health. Both conserved end residues are part of each CDR3. A D gene is named only where the DNA matches it firmly. Clone size, where shown, is once, few, many, or a class for clones that have expanded.

d_call	v_call	clone_size	j_call	cdr3_aa	cdr3_nt
-	TRBV28	few	TRBJ1-1	CASSSTGTPNTEAFF	TGTGCCAGCAGTTCAACCGGGACGCCAAACACTGAAGCTTTCTTT
TRBD1	TRBV18	-	TRBJ1-1	CASSPRQGMEAFF	TGTGCCAGCTCACCCCGACAGGGAATGGAAGCTTTCTTT
-	TRBV5-1	-	TRBJ2-1	CASSVTGHPIDEQFF	TGCGCCAGCAGCGTGACAGGTCACCCGATCGATGAGCAGTTCTTC
-	TRBV29-1	many	TRBJ2-7	CSVDIQNEQYF	TGCAGCGTTGATATACAGAACGAGCAGTACTTC
-	TRBV4-2	-	TRBJ2-7	CASSQERTDTYEQYF	TGTGCCAGCAGCCAAGAACGGACAGATACCTACGAGCAGTACTTC
-	TRBV12-3/TRBV12-4	-	TRBJ2-7	CAGSSVHSYEQYF	TGTGCCGGCAGTTCCGTACACTCCTACGAGCAGTACTTC
-	TRBV20-1	-	TRBJ1-5	CSARKGEHSNQPQHF	TGCAGTGCTAGGAAGGGCGAGCATAGCAATCAGCCCCAGCATTTT
-	TRBV3-1	-	TRBJ2-7	CASSQGPEAYEQYF	TGTGCCAGCAGCCAAGGGCCAGAGGCCTACGAGCAGTACTTC
TRBD1	TRBV27	-	TRBJ1-5	CASSSGGAGGNQPQHF	TGTGCCAGCAGCTCCGGGGGGGCAGGGGGAAATCAGCCCCAGCATTTT
-	TRBV7-9	many	TRBJ2-6	CASSLAGTSGANVLTF	TGTGCCAGCAGCTTAGCTGGTACGAGCGGGGCCAACGTCCTGACTTTC
-	TRBV20-1	few	TRBJ2-5	CSARVPPSGKETQYF	TGCAGTGCTAGAGTCCCTCCCAGCGGAAAAGAGACCCAGTACTTC
-	TRBV13	-	TRBJ2-6	CTSSLYSGANVLTF	TGTACCAGCAGCTTGTACTCTGGGGCCAACGTCCTGACTTTC
TRBD2	TRBV24-1	once	TRBJ2-1	CATSDHSGSPSNEQFF	TGTGCCACCAGTGACCATAGCGGGAGTCCTAGCAATGAGCAGTTCTTC
-	TRBV7-2	-	TRBJ2-3	CASSFTYPTDTQYF	TGTGCCAGCAGCTTCACGTACCCCACAGATACGCAGTATTTT
-	TRBV29-1	-	TRBJ2-1	CSLIASSYNEQFF	TGCAGCCTCATAGCGAGCTCCTACAATGAGCAGTTCTTC
-	TRBV28	-	TRBJ1-5	CASSPREIAISPQHF	TGTGCCAGCAGTCCGCGGGAAATAGCAATCAGCCCCCAGCATTTT
TRBD1	TRBV11-2	-	TRBJ2-5	CASSIGTGGMKTQYF	TGTGCCAGCAGCATCGGGACAGGGGGCATGAAGACCCAGTACTTC
-	TRBV7-9	-	TRBJ2-5	CASKLARETQYF	TGTGCCAGCAAACTAGCAAGGGAGACCCAGTACTTC
TRBD1	TRBV28	few	TRBJ1-1	CASTRDSRAEAFF	TGTGCCAGCACCCGGGACAGCAGGGCTGAAGCTTTCTTT
TRBD1	TRBV5-1	-	TRBJ2-3	CASSRTGQVMGTDTQYF	TGCGCCAGCAGCCGTACCGGACAGGTCATGGGCACAGATACGCAGTATTTT
-	TRBV11-2	-	TRBJ2-5	CATSGEYAETQYF	TGTGCCACCTCAGGGGAATATGCGGAGACCCAGTACTTC
-	TRBV3-1	few	TRBJ1-2	CASSQPPVPGYTF	TGTGCCAGCAGCCAACCCCCTGTCCCCGGCTACACCTTC
TRBD2	TRBV4-1	-	TRBJ2-7	CASSQAKREGSYEQYF	TGCGCCAGCAGCCAAGCAAAGCGGGAGGGGTCCTACGAGCAGTACTTC
TRBD2	TRBV6-2/TRBV6-3	few	TRBJ2-3	CASSSKGLAGFRTDTQYF	TGTGCCAGCAGCTCAAAGGGACTAGCGGGCTTCAGGACAGATACGCAGTATTTT
TRBD2	TRBV4-3	-	TRBJ2-5	CASSPRYGTSGRGETQYF	TGCGCCAGCAGCCCAAGATATGGGACTAGCGGGAGGGGGGAGACCCAGTACTTC
-	TRBV12-3/TRBV12-4	-	TRBJ1-6	CASSLSEKNSPLHF	TGTGCCAGCAGTTTGTCAGAGAAAAATTCACCCCTCCACTTT
TRBD2	TRBV11-2	-	TRBJ2-7	CASSSISGRASYEQYF	TGTGCCAGCAGTTCCATTAGCGGGAGGGCCTCCTACGAGCAGTACTTC
-	TRBV29-1	-	TRBJ2-1	CSVEAPSRLGDNEQFF	TGCAGCGTTGAGGCCCCCTCCAGGTTAGGGGACAATGAGCAGTTCTTC
TRBD2	TRBV4-1	few	TRBJ2-5	CASSPTPSGSIETQYF	TGCGCCAGCAGCCCCACCCCTAGCGGGAGTATAGAGACCCAGTACTTC
-	TRBV20-1	-	TRBJ1-2	CSASPGLANGYTF	TGCAGTGCTAGCCCAGGCTTGGCGAATGGCTACACCTTC
-	TRBV20-1	-	TRBJ1-2	CSAPIDGYTF	TGCAGTGCCCCCATCGATGGCTACACCTTC
TRBD2	TRBV20-1	-	TRBJ2-7	CSALPGLAISYEQYF	TGCAGTGCTCTGCCGGGACTAGCGATTAGCTACGAGCAGTACTTC
TRBD2	TRBV12-3/TRBV12-4	-	TRBJ2-3	CASRTSGRGGHRDTQYF	TGTGCCAGCCGGACTAGCGGGAGAGGGGGGCACAGGGATACGCAGTATTTT
-	TRBV30	-	TRBJ2-7	CAWSWGGYEQYF	TGTGCCTGGAGTTGGGGTGGCTACGAGCAGTACTTC
-	TRBV7-2	-	TRBJ2-7	CASSLPRLGQYF	TGTGCCAGCAGCTTACCTAGGCTCGGGCAGTACTTC
-	TRBV7-2	-	TRBJ1-4	CASSILAGRNEKLFF	TGTGCCAGCAGCATATTGGCAGGGCGAAATGAAAAACTGTTTTTT
-	TRBV7-2	-	TRBJ1-4	CASSLIFTEKLFF	TGTGCCAGCAGCTTAATATTTACCGAAAAACTGTTTTTT
-	TRBV20-1	-	TRBJ2-3	CSATGSGTASTDTQYF	TGCAGTGCTACTGGTTCCGGGACGGCTAGCACAGATACGCAGTATTTT
-	TRBV27	-	TRBJ1-4	CASSLSWATEKLFF	TGTGCCAGCAGTTTATCCTGGGCTACTGAAAAACTGTTTTTT
-	TRBV9	once	TRBJ1-1	CASSVPGRADQAFF	TGTGCCAGCAGTGTCCCAGGCAGGGCCGACCAAGCTTTCTTT
-	TRBV20-1	-	TRBJ1-1	CSAKTGGVGAFF	TGCAGTGCTAAAACCGGGGGCGTCGGAGCTTTCTTT
-	TRBV10-3	-	TRBJ2-7	CAIIPRVGDSYEQYF	TGTGCCATCATACCGAGGGTGGGGGACTCCTACGAGCAGTACTTC
TRBD2	TRBV29-1	-	TRBJ2-7	CSVDLAGGSEQYF	TGCAGCGTTGATCTAGCGGGCGGGAGCGAGCAGTACTTC
TRBD2	TRBV4-1	-	TRBJ2-7	CASSQGGTSGRVSLEQYF	TGCGCCAGCAGCCAAGGAGGGACTAGCGGGAGGGTTTCTCTCGAGCAGTACTTC
-	TRBV25-1	-	TRBJ1-2	CASSDGPRTNYGYTF	TGTGCCAGCAGTGACGGACCGCGGACTAACTATGGCTACACCTTC
-	TRBV2	once	TRBJ2-1	CASELGLVYNEQFF	TGTGCCAGCGAACTGGGACTCGTATACAATGAGCAGTTCTTC
TRBD1	TRBV2	-	TRBJ1-1	CARDRSPTNTEAFF	TGTGCCCGGGACAGGTCGCCAACGAACACTGAAGCTTTCTTT
TRBD1	TRBV12-3/TRBV12-4	-	TRBJ1-5	CASRATGEGGQPQHF	TGTGCCAGCAGAGCTACAGGGGAAGGGGGTCAGCCCCAGCATTTT
-	TRBV4-1	-	TRBJ1-1	CASSQVGLKAFF	TGCGCCAGCAGCCAAGTCGGCCTCAAGGCTTTCTTT
-	TRBV18	few	TRBJ2-5	CASSSRDTLQETQYF	TGTGCCAGCTCAAGCCGGGACACCTTACAAGAGACCCAGTACTTC
-	TRBV7-4	few	TRBJ1-6	CASSFSRGFDSPLHF	TGTGCCAGCAGCTTTTCGCGAGGGTTCGATTCACCCCTCCACTTT
TRBD2	TRBV6-5	-	TRBJ2-4	CASRMGTSVGIQYF	TGTGCCAGCAGAATGGGGACTAGTGTTGGCATTCAGTACTTC
-	TRBV18	once	TRBJ2-2	CASSPGTRGPNTGELFF	TGTGCCAGCTCGCCGGGTACGAGGGGCCCGAACACCGGGGAGCTGTTTTTT
TRBD2	TRBV5-1	-	TRBJ2-1	CASRRGTSVLSEQFF	TGCGCCAGCAGAAGAGGGACTAGCGTGTTAAGTGAGCAGTTCTTC
-	TRBV27	-	TRBJ2-1	CASSLTAPSYNEQFF	TGTGCCAGCAGTCTGACTGCACCCTCCTACAATGAGCAGTTCTTC
-	TRBV15	-	TRBJ1-5	CATSREKITEKPQHF	TGTGCCACCAGCAGAGAGAAGATAACAGAAAAGCCCCAGCATTTT
-	TRBV29-1	-	TRBJ2-7	CSVSGGVGTYEQYF	TGCAGCGTTAGTGGGGGTGTGGGAACCTACGAGCAGTACTTC